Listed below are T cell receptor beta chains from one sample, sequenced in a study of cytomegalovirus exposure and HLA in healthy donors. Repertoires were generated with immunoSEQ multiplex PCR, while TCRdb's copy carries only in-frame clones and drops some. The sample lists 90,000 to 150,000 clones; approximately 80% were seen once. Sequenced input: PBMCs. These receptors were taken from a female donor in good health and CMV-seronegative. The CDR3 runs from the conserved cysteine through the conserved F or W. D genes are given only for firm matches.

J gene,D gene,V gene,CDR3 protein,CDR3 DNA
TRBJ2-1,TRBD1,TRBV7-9,CALRQGGEQFF,TGTGCCCTTCGACAGGGGGGTGAGCAGTTCTTC
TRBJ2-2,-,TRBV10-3,CAINGVNTGELFF,TGTGCCATCAACGGGGTGAACACCGGGGAGCTGTTTTTT
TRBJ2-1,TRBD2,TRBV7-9,CASSLASGRHNEQFF,TGTGCCAGCAGCTTAGCTAGCGGGCGTCACAATGAGCAGTTCTTC
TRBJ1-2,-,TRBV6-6,CASSYSMGGGGYTF,TGTGCCAGCAGTTACTCGATGGGGGGTGGGGGCTACACCTTC
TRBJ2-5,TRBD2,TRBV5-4,CASSPNWRGLKEETQYF,TGTGCCAGCAGCCCCAACTGGCGGGGGTTAAAGGAAGAGACCCAGTACTTC
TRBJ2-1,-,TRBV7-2,CASSDPGGGPTPEQFF,TGTGCCAGCAGCGACCCTGGGGGGGGGCCAACCCCCGAGCAGTTCTTC
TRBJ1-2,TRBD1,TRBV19,CASSILGQGVRGYTF,TGTGCCAGTAGTATCTTGGGACAGGGGGTGCGTGGCTACACCTTC
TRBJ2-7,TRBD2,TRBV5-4,CASSASSGGADEQYF,TGTGCCAGCAGCGCATCTAGCGGGGGGGCTGACGAGCAGTACTTC
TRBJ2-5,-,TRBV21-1,CASSRRGETQYF,TGTGCCAGCAGCAGAAGGGGAGAGACCCAGTACTTC
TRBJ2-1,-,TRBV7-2,CASSQQRASYNEQFF,TGTGCCAGCAGCCAACAGAGGGCATCCTACAATGAGCAGTTCTTC
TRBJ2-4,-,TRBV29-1,CSVQGKLAKNIQYF,TGCAGCGTTCAAGGAAAACTAGCCAAAAACATTCAGTACTTC
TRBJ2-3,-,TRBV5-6,CASSLGGVTSTDTQYF,TGTGCCAGCAGCTTAGGCGGGGTTACTAGCACAGATACGCAGTATTTT